This entry features one TCR beta chain sequence. The CDR3 loop spans 12 amino acids. CDR1 SQVTM and CDR2 ANQGSEA come from the germline V gene. Trimming shortened V by 7 bases and J by 11 bases, and 20 bases separated the two germline ends. These data come from a study of blood T cells in healthy people across ages. Combining a sample-barcoded 5' primer with a J-beta primer mix, a second PCR ran for roughly 6 to 11 cycles. A single record per CDR3 protein comes from TCRdb applying MiXCR to the 5' RACE reads. The sample records 1.5 million to 2 million distinct CDR3 sequences, around 48% being singletons.

Source material: blood. V gene TRBV29-1 combines with J gene TRBJ2-5; a weak D match, TRBD2 (6 bases). The sequence came from a woman aged 40 to 50 in good health. The CDR3 sequence: CSARLEYNEQYF. The CDR3 DNA is TGCAGCGCCCGACTAGAATACAATGAGCAGTACTTC.